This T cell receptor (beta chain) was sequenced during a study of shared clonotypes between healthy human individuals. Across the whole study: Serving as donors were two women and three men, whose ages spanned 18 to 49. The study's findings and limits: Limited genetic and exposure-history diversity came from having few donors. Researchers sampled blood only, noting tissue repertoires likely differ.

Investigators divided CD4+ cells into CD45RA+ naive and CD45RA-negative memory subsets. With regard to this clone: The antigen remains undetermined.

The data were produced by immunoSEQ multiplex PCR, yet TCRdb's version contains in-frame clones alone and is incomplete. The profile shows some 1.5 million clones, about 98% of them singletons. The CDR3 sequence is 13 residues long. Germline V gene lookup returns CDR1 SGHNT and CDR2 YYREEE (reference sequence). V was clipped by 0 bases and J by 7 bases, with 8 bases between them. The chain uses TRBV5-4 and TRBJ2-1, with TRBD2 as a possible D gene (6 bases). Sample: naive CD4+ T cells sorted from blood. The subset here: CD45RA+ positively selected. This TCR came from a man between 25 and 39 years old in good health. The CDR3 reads CASSLAGRNEQFF. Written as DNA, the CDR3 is TGTGCCAGCAGCTTGGCCGGGAGAAATGAGCAGTTCTTC.